This entry concerns a single T cell receptor beta chain. The target antigen is unknown. The source of the sample is a study of T cell repertoires in cytomegalovirus infection. The overall study: Epitope selection comprised recently identified HLA-C-restricted CMV epitopes and well-studied HLA-B-restricted CMV epitopes.

One entry per CDR3 protein, called by TCRdb with MiXCR from the reads. The table includes approximately 350,000 distinct CDR3 sequences, approximately 30% detected once. V dropped 10 bases and J dropped 0 bases, with 13 bases sitting between them. The germline CDR1 and CDR2 sequences are LNHDA and SQIVND (reference sequence). The CDR3 is made up of 14 amino acids. Broader study findings: HLA-C-restricted CMV clonotypes gave the most frequent clonotype in two of eight donors.

The clonotype originates from a human donor in good health (CMV status not recorded). Some clones in this sample may be carry-over from other donors' samples. Sequenced here: cultured PBMCs, sampled from culture after CMV antigen stimulation. The chain carries TRBV19 and TRBJ2-4, with D maybe TRBD2 (6 bases). CDR3 amino acids: CATEDGGAKNIQYF. The CDR3, as DNA: TGTGCCACCGAGGACGGGGGAGCCAAAAACATTCAGTACTTC.